The table lists the clone carrying this TCR beta chain with many counts. The time point here: newly diagnosed GD, antithyroid drugs for less than 3 months. The authors made the TCR library using RNA they extracted from PBMCs. The sample originates from a study of regulatory T cells in long-lasting Graves disease. Assembly of TCR beta libraries relied on iRepertoire HTBI primers together with Arm-PCR of CDR3 regions. TCRdb independently ran MiXCR on the multiplex PCR reads; one entry per CDR3 protein. The table includes 300,000 to 400,000 distinct CDR3 sequences, around 15% detected once. The V end was cut by 0 bases, the J end by 5 bases, with 11 bases between. CDR1 and CDR2 from the germline V gene are GTSNPN and SVGIG (reference sequence). The CDR3 has 13 residues.

The material sequenced was peripheral blood mononuclear cells (PBMCs), taken at new diagnosis, from a patient treated with antithyroid drugs. V usage is TRBV30 and J usage is TRBJ2-7, with D perhaps assigned TRBD1 or TRBD2 (5 bases each). This receptor was taken from a female donor with Graves disease. CDR3 sequence reads: CAWSVAGSDEQYF. The CDR3 coding sequence is TGTGCCTGGAGTGTCGCAGGGAGCGACGAGCAGTACTTC.